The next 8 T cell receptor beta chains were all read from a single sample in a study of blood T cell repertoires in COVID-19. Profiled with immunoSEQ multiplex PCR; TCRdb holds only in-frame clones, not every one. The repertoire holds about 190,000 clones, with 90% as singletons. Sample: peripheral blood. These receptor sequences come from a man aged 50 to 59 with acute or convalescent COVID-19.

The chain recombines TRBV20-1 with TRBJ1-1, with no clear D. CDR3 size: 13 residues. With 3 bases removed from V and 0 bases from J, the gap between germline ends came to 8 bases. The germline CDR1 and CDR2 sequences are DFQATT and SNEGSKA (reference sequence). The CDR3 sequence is CSASDRLNTEAFF. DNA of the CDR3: TGCAGTGCTAGTGACCGGTTGAACACTGAAGCTTTCTTT.

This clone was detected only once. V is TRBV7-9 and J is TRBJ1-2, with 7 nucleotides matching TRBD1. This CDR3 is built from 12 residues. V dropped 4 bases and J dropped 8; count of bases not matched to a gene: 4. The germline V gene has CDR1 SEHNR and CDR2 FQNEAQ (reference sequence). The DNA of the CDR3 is TGTGCCAGCAGCTCGACAGGGTTGGGCTACACCTTC. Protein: CASSSTGLGYTF. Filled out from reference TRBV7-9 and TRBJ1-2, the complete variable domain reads DTGVSQNPRHKITKRGQNVTFRCDPISEHNRLYWYRQTLGQGPEFLTYFQNEAQLEKSRLLSDRFSAERPKGSFSTLEIQRTEQGDSAMYLCASSSTGLGYTFGSGTRLTVV.

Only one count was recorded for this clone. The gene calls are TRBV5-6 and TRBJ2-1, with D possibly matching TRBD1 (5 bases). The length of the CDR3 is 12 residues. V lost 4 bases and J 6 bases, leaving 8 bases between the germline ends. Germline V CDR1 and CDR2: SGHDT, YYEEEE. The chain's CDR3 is CASSQGSNEQFF. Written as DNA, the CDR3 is TGTGCCAGCAGCCAGGGTAGCAATGAGCAGTTCTTC.

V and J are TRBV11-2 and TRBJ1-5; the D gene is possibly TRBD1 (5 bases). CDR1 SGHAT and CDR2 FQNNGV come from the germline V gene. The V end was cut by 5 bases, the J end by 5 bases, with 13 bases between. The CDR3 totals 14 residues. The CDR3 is CASSPYAGYQPQHF. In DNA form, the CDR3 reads TGTGCCAGCAGCCCATATGCAGGGTATCAGCCCCAGCATTTT.

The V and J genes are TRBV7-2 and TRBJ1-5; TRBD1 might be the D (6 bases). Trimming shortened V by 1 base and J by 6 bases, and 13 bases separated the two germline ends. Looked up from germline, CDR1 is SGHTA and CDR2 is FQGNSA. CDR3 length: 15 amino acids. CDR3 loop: CASSLEQGRVQPQHF. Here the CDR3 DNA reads TGTGCCAGCAGCTTAGAACAGGGCAGAGTTCAGCCCCAGCATTTT.

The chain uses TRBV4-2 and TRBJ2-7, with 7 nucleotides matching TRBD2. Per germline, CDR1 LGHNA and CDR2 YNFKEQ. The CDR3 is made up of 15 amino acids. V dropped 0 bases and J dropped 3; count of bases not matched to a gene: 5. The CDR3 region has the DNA TGTGCCAGCAGCCAAGATTACAGCGGGAACTACGAGCAGTACTTC. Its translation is CASSQDYSGNYEQYF.

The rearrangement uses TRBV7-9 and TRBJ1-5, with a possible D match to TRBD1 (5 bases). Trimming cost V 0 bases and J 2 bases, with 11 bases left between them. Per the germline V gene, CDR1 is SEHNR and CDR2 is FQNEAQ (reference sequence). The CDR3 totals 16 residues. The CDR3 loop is CASSLAGGSGNQPQHF. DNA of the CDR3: TGTGCCAGCAGCTTAGCTGGGGGGTCGGGCAATCAGCCCCAGCATTTT.

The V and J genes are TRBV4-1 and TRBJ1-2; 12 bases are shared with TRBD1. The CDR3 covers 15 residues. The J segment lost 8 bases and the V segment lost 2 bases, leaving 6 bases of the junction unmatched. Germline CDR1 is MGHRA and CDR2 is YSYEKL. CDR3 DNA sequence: TGCGCCAGCAGCCAACAGGGGACAGGGGGCGCGGGCTACACCTTC. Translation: CASSQQGTGGAGYTF.